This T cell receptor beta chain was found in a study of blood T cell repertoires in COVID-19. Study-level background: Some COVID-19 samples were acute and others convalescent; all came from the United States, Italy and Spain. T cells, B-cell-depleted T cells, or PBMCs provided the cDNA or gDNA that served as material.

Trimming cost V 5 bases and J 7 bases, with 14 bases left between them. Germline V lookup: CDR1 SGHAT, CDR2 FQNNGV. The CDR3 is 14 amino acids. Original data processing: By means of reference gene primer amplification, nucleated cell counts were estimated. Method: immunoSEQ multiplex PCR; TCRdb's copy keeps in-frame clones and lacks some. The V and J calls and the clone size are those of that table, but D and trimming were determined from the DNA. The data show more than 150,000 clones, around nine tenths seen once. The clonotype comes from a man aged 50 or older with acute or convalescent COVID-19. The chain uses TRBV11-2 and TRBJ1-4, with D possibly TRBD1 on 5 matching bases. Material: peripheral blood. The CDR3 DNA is TGTGCCAGCAGCCCAAGACAGTCGAGTGAAAAACTGTTTTTT. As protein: CASSPRQSSEKLFF. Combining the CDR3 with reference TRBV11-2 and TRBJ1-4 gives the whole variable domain EAGVAQSPRYKIIEKRQSVAFWCNPISGHATLYWYQQILGQGPKLLIQFQNNGVVDDSQLPKDRFSAERLKGVDSTLKIQPAKLEDSAVYLCASSPRQSSEKLFFGSGTQLSVL.